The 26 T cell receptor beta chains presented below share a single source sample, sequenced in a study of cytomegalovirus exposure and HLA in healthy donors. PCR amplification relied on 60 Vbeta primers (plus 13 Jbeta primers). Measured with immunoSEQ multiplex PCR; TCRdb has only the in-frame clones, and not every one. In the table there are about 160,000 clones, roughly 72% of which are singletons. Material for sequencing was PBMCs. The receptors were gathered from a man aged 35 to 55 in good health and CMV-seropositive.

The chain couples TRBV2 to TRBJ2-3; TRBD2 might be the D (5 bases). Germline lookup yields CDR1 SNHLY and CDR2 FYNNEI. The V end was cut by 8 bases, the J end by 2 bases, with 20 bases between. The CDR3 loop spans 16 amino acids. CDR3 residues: CASYVRGWRHTDTQYF. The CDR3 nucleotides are TGTGCCAGCTATGTTCGAGGATGGAGGCACACAGATACGCAGTATTTT.

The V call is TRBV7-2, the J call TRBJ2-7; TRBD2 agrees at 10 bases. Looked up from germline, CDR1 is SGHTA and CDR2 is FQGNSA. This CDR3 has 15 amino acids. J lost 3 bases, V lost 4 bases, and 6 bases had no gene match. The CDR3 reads CASSSRTSGLYEQYF. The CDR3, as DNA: TGTGCCAGCAGCTCCCGGACTAGCGGCCTCTACGAGCAGTACTTC.

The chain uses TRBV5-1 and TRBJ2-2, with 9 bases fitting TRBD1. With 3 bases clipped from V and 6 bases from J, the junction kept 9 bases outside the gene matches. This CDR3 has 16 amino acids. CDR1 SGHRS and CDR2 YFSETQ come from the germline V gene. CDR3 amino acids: CASSSHGQGSAGELFF. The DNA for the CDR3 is TGCGCCAGCAGCTCGCACGGACAGGGGAGTGCCGGGGAGCTGTTTTTT.

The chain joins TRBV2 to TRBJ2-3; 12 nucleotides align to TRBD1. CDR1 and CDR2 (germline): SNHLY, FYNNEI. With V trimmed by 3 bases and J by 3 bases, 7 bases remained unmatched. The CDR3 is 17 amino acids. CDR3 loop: CASSERGQGAVTDTQYF. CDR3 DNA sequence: TGTGCCAGCAGTGAGAGGGGACAGGGGGCTGTAACAGATACGCAGTATTTT. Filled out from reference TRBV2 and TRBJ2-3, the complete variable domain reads EPEVTQTPSHQVTQMGQEVILRCVPISNHLYFYWYRQILGQKVEFLVSFYNNEISEKSEIFDDQFSVERPDGSNFTLKIRSTKLEDSAMYFCASSERGQGAVTDTQYFGPGTRLTVL.

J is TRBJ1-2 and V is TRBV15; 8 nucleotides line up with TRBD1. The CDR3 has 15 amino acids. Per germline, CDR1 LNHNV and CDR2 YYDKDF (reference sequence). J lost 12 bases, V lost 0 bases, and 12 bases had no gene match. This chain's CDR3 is CATSRDTRTGCSDTF. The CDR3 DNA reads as TGTGCCACCAGCAGAGATACTAGGACAGGGTGTAGTGACACCTTC. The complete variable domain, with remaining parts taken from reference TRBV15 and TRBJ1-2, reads DAMVIQNPRYQVTQFGKPVTLSCSQTLNHNVMYWYQQKSSQAPKLLFHYYDKDFNNEADTPDNFQSRRPNTSFCFLDIRSPGLGDTAMYLCATSRDTRTGCSDTFGSGTRLTVV.

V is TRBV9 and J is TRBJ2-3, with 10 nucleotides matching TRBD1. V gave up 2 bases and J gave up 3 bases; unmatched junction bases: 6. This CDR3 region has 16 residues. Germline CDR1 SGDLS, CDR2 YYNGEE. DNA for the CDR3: TGTGCCAGCAGCGTTAGACAGGGGGCTAAAACAGATACGCAGTATTTT. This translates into CASSVRQGAKTDTQYF.

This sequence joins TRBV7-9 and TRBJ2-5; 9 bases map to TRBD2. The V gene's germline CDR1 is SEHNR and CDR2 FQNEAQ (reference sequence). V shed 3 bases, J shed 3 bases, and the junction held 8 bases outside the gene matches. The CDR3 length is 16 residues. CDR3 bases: TGTGCCAGCAGCTTTGCTAGCGGGATGGGGAAAGAGACCCAGTACTTC. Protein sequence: CASSFASGMGKETQYF.

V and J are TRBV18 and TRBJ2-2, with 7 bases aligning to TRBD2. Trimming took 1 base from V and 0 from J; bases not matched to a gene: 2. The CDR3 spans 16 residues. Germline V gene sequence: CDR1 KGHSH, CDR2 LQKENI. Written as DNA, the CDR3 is TGTGCCAGCTCACCACTAGCGGGCACGAACACCGGGGAGCTGTTTTTT. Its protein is CASSPLAGTNTGELFF.

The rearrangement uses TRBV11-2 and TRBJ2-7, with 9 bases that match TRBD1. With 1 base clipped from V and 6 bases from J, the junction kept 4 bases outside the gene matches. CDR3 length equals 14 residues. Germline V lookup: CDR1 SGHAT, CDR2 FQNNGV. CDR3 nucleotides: TGTGCCAGCAGCTTAGTCGGGACAGGGATCGAGCAGTACTTC. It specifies CASSLVGTGIEQYF.

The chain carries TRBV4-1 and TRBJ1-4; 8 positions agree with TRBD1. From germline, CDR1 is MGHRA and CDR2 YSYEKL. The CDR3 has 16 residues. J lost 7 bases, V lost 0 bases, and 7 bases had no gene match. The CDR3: CASSQERTGRVEKLFF. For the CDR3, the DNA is TGCGCCAGCAGCCAAGAGAGGACAGGGCGGGTTGAAAAACTGTTTTTT.

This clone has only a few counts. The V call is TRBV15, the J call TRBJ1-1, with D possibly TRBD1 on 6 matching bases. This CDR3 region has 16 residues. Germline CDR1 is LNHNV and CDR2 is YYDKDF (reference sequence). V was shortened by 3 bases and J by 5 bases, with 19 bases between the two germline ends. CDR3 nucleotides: TGTGCCACCAGCAGGGATGCCGGGGGGCGGGGTACTGAAGCTTTCTTT. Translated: CATSRDAGGRGTEAFF.

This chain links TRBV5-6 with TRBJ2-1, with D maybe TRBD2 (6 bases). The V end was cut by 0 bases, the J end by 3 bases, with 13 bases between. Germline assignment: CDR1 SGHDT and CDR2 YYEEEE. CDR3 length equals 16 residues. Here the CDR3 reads CASSLEASAFYNEQFF. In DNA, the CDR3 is TGTGCCAGCAGCTTGGAGGCTAGCGCTTTCTACAATGAGCAGTTCTTC.

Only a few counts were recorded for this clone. CDR3 residues: CASSPAPTGDYGYTF. The CDR3 DNA sequence: TGCGCCAGCAGCCCAGCCCCCACGGGAGACTATGGCTACACCTTC. The chain uses TRBV4-1 and TRBJ1-2, with D unclear. Germline V gene lookup returns CDR1 MGHRA and CDR2 YSYEKL. V was trimmed by 4 bases and J by 3 bases, leaving 15 bases between them. The CDR3 covers 15 residues.

The CDR3 DNA is TGTGCCAGCAGCGCCAGACAGGGGGGAGCTGGCAATGAAAAACTGTTTTTT. Amino acid sequence: CASSARQGGAGNEKLFF. The chain carries TRBV9 and TRBJ1-4; 9 bases align to TRBD1. The CDR3 runs 17 residues. Germline V lookup: CDR1 SGDLS, CDR2 YYNGEE. V trimming: 3 bases; J trimming: 5 bases; junction bases outside the gene matches: 11. Combining the CDR3 with reference TRBV9 and TRBJ1-4 gives the whole variable domain DSGVTQTPKHLITATGQRVTLRCSPRSGDLSVYWYQQSLDQGLQFLIQYYNGEERAKGNILERFSAQQFPDLHSELNLSSLELGDSALYFCASSARQGGAGNEKLFFGSGTQLSVL.

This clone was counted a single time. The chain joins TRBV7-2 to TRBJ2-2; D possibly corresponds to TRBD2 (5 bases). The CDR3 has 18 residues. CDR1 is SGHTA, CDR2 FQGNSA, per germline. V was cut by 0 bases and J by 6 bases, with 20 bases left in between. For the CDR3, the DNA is TGTGCCAGCAGCTTAGCACTCGCCCGGGGAACGGTGGCCGGGGAGCTGTTTTTT. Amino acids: CASSLALARGTVAGELFF.

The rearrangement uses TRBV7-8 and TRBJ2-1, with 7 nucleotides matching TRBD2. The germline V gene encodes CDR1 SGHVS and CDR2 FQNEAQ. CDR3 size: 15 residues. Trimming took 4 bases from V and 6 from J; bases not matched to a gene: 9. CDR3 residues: CASSSSRGDFNEQFF. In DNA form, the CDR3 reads TGTGCCAGCAGCTCTAGTCGGGGGGATTTCAATGAGCAGTTCTTC.

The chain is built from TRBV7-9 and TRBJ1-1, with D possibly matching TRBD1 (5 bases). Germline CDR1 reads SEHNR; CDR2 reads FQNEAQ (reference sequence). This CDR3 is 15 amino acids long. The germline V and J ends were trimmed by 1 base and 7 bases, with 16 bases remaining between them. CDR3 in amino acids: CASSLGQGVVGEAFF. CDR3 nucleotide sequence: TGTGCCAGCAGCTTAGGGCAGGGTGTGGTGGGTGAAGCTTTCTTT.

The CDR3 sequence: CASSLGGWRGGQETQYF. Written as DNA, the CDR3 is TGTGCCAGCAGCTTAGGGGGTTGGCGGGGGGGCCAAGAGACCCAGTACTTC. The V and J genes are TRBV7-6 and TRBJ2-5, with 9 bases matching TRBD2. Germline-derived CDR1 and CDR2 are SGHVS and FNYEAQ. The CDR3 sequence is 17 residues long. The ends lost 1 base at V and 1 base at J; junction bases unmatched: 7.

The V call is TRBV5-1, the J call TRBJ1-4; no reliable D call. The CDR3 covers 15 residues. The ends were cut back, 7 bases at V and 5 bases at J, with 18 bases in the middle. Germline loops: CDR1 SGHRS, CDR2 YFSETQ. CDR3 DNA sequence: TGCGCCAGCGCCTTGGCTCCGGACTACAATGAAAAACTGTTTTTT. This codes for CASALAPDYNEKLFF.

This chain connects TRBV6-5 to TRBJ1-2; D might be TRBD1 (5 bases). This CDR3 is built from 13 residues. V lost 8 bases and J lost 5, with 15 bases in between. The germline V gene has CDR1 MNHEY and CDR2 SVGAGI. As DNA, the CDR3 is TGTGCCAGCTCACGGACGGGGGAGTATGGCTACACCTTC. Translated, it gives CASSRTGEYGYTF.

The CDR3 DNA follows: TGTGCCAGCAGGGACTACTGGGGGGTCAATGAGCAGTTCTTC. Protein sequence: CASRDYWGVNEQFF. The chain is built from TRBV6-5 and TRBJ2-1, with D possibly TRBD2 on 6 matching bases. From germline, CDR1 is MNHEY and CDR2 SVGAGI. The CDR3 extends over 14 amino acids. Trimming took 6 bases from V and 6 from J, leaving 15 bases between them.

The CDR3 reads CASSVGGSGTEAFF. The CDR3 nucleotides are TGTGCCAGCAGCGTCGGAGGGAGTGGTACTGAAGCTTTCTTT. V usage is TRBV7-3 and J usage is TRBJ1-1, with D unresolved. The CDR3 has 14 amino acids. V was cut by 5 bases and J by 5 bases, with 15 bases left in between. CDR1 SGHTA and CDR2 FQGTGA come from the germline V gene.

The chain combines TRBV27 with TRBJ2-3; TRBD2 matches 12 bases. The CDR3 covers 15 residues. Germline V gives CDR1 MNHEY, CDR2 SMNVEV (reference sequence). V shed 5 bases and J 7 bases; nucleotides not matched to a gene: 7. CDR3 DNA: TGTGCCAGCAGTCCTGGACTAGCGGGGTCGAATACGCAGTATTTT. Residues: CASSPGLAGSNTQYF.

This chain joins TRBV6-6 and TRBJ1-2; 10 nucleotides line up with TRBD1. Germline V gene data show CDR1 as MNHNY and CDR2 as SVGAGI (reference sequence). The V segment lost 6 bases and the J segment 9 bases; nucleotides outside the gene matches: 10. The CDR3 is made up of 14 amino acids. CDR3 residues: CASSPGTGECSYTF. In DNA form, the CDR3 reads TGTGCCAGCAGCCCCGGGACAGGGGAATGCAGCTACACCTTC.

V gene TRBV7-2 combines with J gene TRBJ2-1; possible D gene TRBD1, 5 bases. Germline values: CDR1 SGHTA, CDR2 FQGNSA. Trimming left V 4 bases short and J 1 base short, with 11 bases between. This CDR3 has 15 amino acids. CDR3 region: CASSWQGSSYNEQFF. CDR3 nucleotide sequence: TGTGCCAGCAGCTGGCAGGGATCATCCTACAATGAGCAGTTCTTC. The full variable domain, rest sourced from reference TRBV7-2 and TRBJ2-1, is GAGVSQSPSNKVTEKGKDVELRCDPISGHTALYWYRQSLGQGLEFLIYFQGNSAPDKSGLPSDRFSAERTGGSVSTLTIQRTQQEDSAVYLCASSWQGSSYNEQFFGPGTRLTVL.

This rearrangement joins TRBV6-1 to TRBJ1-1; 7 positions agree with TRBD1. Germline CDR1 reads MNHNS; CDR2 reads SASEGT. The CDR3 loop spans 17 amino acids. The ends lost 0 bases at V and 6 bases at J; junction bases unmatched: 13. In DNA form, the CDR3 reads TGTGCCAGCAGTGAAGCGGGGACAGTGGGGTTGTTCGCTGAAGCTTTCTTT. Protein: CASSEAGTVGLFAEAFF.